The 32 T cell receptor beta chains below come from one sample, sequenced in a study of early T cells in non-severe SARS-CoV-2 infection. MiXCR was run by TCRdb on the 5' RACE reads, yielding one entry per CDR3 protein. This table has 85,000 to 95,000 distinct CDR3 sequences, around 15% appearing once. What was sequenced was whole blood. These receptors were taken from an adult who was a healthcare worker with PCR-confirmed SARS-CoV-2 infection or an uninfected control (not recorded which).

This clonotype has a handful of counts. CDR3 coding DNA: TGTGCCAGCAGCTTAGATCCCCCGGGACAAAATTCACCCCTCCACTTT. Translation gives CASSLDPPGQNSPLHF. V usage is TRBV7-6 and J usage is TRBJ1-6; perhaps TRBD1 as D (6 bases). The CDR3 has 16 residues. V lost 1 base and J 7 bases, leaving 14 bases between the germline ends. Germline CDR1 is SGHVS and CDR2 is FNYEAQ.

This clonotype was observed a few times. The chain joins TRBV6-1 to TRBJ1-5, with no clear D. CDR3 size: 11 residues. The V end was cut by 2 bases, the J end by 4 bases, with 0 bases between. CDR1 and CDR2 from the germline V gene are MNHNS and SASEGT. This CDR3 is CASSENQPQHF. The CDR3 DNA sequence: TGTGCCAGCAGTGAAAATCAGCCCCAGCATTTT.

V gene TRBV9 combines with J gene TRBJ2-5, with 7 positions matching TRBD2. Trimming cost V 3 bases and J 2 bases; bases outside gene matches: 4. Germline V gene sequence: CDR1 SGDLS, CDR2 YYNGEE. The CDR3 runs to 14 residues. In nucleotides, the CDR3 is TGTGCCAGCAGCGAGGGAGGGGATCAAGAGACCCAGTACTTC. Translated, it gives CASSEGGDQETQYF. The entire variable domain, with the rest obtained from reference TRBV9 and TRBJ2-5, is as follows: DSGVTQTPKHLITATGQRVTLRCSPRSGDLSVYWYQQSLDQGLQFLIQYYNGEERAKGNILERFSAQQFPDLHSELNLSSLELGDSALYFCASSEGGDQETQYFGPGTRLLVL.

This clonotype was observed at least ten times. This sequence joins TRBV5-4 and TRBJ1-4; D unresolved. V lost 0 bases, J lost 3 bases, and 9 bases lay in between. This CDR3 comprises 15 residues. From germline, CDR1 is SGHNT and CDR2 YYREEE (reference sequence). CDR3 in DNA: TGTGCCAGCAGCTTGGCCGGGCTCCCTAATGAAAAACTGTTTTTT. Translation gives CASSLAGLPNEKLFF. Using reference TRBV5-4 and TRBJ1-4 for the parts outside the CDR3, the full variable domain is ETGVTQSPTHLIKTRGQQVTLRCSSQSGHNTVSWYQQALGQGPQFIFQYYREEENGRGNFPPRFSGLQFPNYSSELNVNALELDDSALYLCASSLAGLPNEKLFFGSGTQLSVL.

The rearrangement links TRBV13 to TRBJ2-4; no reliable D call. This CDR3 spans 14 amino acids. Germline values: CDR1 PRHDT, CDR2 FYEKMQ (reference sequence). The germline V and J ends were trimmed by 7 bases and 0 bases, with 10 bases remaining between them. CDR3 region: CASKSWGAKNIQYF. CDR3 sequence (DNA): TGTGCCAGCAAGTCTTGGGGAGCCAAAAACATTCAGTACTTC.

V and J are TRBV5-1 and TRBJ2-3, with 10 bases aligning to TRBD2. V gave up 1 base and J gave up 4 bases; unmatched junction bases: 3. The CDR3 loop spans 15 amino acids. Per the germline V gene, CDR1 is SGHRS and CDR2 is YFSETQ. As DNA, the CDR3 is TGCGCCAGCAGCTTGAAAAGCGGGGGGGCAGATACGCAGTATTTT. Amino acids: CASSLKSGGADTQYF.

This clonotype has ten or more counts. The chain combines TRBV20-1 with TRBJ2-6; 12 nucleotides align to TRBD1. The CDR3 contains 16 residues. V shed 5 bases and J 3 bases; nucleotides not matched to a gene: 5. The germline V gene has CDR1 DFQATT and CDR2 SNEGSKA (reference sequence). The CDR3 DNA is TGCAGTGCTCCGGGGACAGGGGGCAGTGGGGCCAACGTCCTGACTTTC. It is translated as CSAPGTGGSGANVLTF.

This clonotype has just a few counts. The genes are TRBV7-2 and TRBJ2-3; 7 positions agree with TRBD2. Germline V lookup: CDR1 SGHTA, CDR2 FQGNSA. The CDR3 is 13 residues long. The junction had 9 bases not matched to a gene; V was cut back by 5 bases and J by 10 bases. The DNA of the CDR3 is TGTGCCAGCAGCACAGAAGGACGGGGGGCGCAGTATTTT. As protein: CASSTEGRGAQYF.

This chain joins TRBV15 and TRBJ1-5, with D uncertain. The CDR3 is 14 amino acids. V lost 1 base, J lost 1 base, and 5 bases lay in between. Germline loops: CDR1 LNHNV, CDR2 YYDKDF (reference sequence). CDR3 coding DNA: TGTGCCACCAGCAGAGCTGGGAGCAATCAGCCCCAGCATTTT. It encodes CATSRAGSNQPQHF.

This clonotype was detected only a few times. The chain links TRBV7-2 to TRBJ1-2, with D possibly matching TRBD1 (5 bases). The CDR3 spans 11 residues. Trimming stripped 9 bases from V and 7 bases from J, with 12 bases between. CDR1 is SGHTA, CDR2 FQGNSA, per germline. DNA of the CDR3: TGTGCCAGGGCAGGGTCCGGTGGCTACACCTTC. Translating it yields CARAGSGGYTF.

V gene TRBV24-1 combines with J gene TRBJ2-1, with TRBD2 matching 10 bases. V shed 9 bases, J shed 6 bases, and the junction held 10 bases outside the gene matches. The germline V gene has CDR1 KGHDR and CDR2 SFDVKD. CDR3 size: 15 residues. Here the CDR3 reads CATENSGGPVNEQFF. CDR3 DNA: TGTGCCACCGAAAATAGCGGGGGGCCCGTCAATGAGCAGTTCTTC.

This clonotype has just a few counts. This chain links TRBV19 with TRBJ1-2; D gene uncertain. This CDR3 has 15 residues. Germline V lookup: CDR1 LNHDA, CDR2 SQIVND (reference sequence). The germline V and J ends were trimmed by 7 bases and 0 bases, with 15 bases remaining between them. The CDR3 is CASNEGPPANYGYTF. The CDR3 DNA sequence: TGTGCCAGTAATGAAGGACCGCCGGCTAACTATGGCTACACCTTC.

This clonotype was recorded many times. The chain recombines TRBV5-4 with TRBJ2-2, with TRBD2 as a possible D gene (6 bases). This CDR3 has 16 amino acids. V was pared by 0 bases and J by 0 bases, with 9 bases between. From germline, CDR1 is SGHNT and CDR2 YYREEE (reference sequence). CDR3 sequence (DNA): TGTGCCAGCAGCTTGGGGAGGGGCACGAACACCGGGGAGCTGTTTTTT. Amino acid sequence: CASSLGRGTNTGELFF.

The sample holds a few counts of this clonotype. The chain carries TRBV2 and TRBJ2-3; possible D gene TRBD2, 6 bases. The CDR3 consists of 15 residues. V lost 7 bases and J lost 0, with 14 bases in between. CDR1 and CDR2 from the germline V gene are SNHLY and FYNNEI. The CDR3 loop is CASTRDGGSTDTQYF. CDR3 bases: TGTGCCAGCACCCGAGACGGGGGTAGCACAGATACGCAGTATTTT.

J is TRBJ1-1 and V is TRBV11-2; no clear D. The V end lost 4 bases, the J end lost 6 bases, and 12 bases lay between the germline ends. This CDR3 region has 13 residues. Looked up from germline, CDR1 is SGHAT and CDR2 is FQNNGV. CDR3 DNA: TGTGCCAGCAGCTCCCTGAGGAGGGCTGAAGCTTTCTTT. It yields the protein CASSSLRRAEAFF.

This clonotype has a count of ten or more. The CDR3 spells CASSLAGSARAFF. In nucleotides, the CDR3 is TGTGCCAGCAGCTTAGCTGGGTCAGCCCGAGCTTTCTTT. J is TRBJ1-1 and V is TRBV7-8; D uncertain. Germline V CDR1 and CDR2: SGHVS, FQNEAQ. CDR3 size: 13 residues. Trimming removed 0 bases at V and 10 bases at J, with 12 bases between. The whole variable domain, remainder taken from reference TRBV7-8 and TRBJ1-1, is GAGVSQSPRYKVAKRGQDVALRCDPISGHVSLFWYQQALGQGPEFLTYFQNEAQLDKSGLPSDRFFAERPEGSVSTLKIQRTQQEDSAVYLCASSLAGSARAFFGQGTRLTVV.

The chain has TRBV12-3 or TRBV12-4 and TRBJ2-4; D is unclear. V was cut by 2 bases and J by 6 bases, with 5 bases left in between. The CDR3 has 12 residues. In DNA, the CDR3 is TGTGCCAGCAGTTTATGGCGAAACATTCAGTACTTC. Amino acid sequence: CASSLWRNIQYF.

The table lists this clonotype with a few counts. This chain uses TRBV24-1 with TRBJ2-1, with 7 bases aligning to TRBD1. CDR3 length: 16 residues. Germline V lookup: CDR1 KGHDR, CDR2 SFDVKD. Germline trimming cut 2 bases from V and 8 bases from J; bases unmatched to any gene: 11. Written as DNA, the CDR3 is TGTGCCACCAGTGATTCTGCGACAGGGCTTTTCCATGAGCAGTTCTTC. Protein product: CATSDSATGLFHEQFF.

For the CDR3, the DNA is TGTGCCAGCAGTTACGGAAGGGGGGTCGAGACCCAGTACTTC. As protein: CASSYGRGVETQYF. The V call is TRBV6-6, the J call TRBJ2-5; the D gene could be TRBD1 or TRBD2 (6 bases each). Germline CDR1 and CDR2: MNHNY and SVGAGI (reference sequence). The V end lost 2 bases, the J end lost 5 bases, and 12 bases lay between the germline ends. The CDR3 spans 14 residues.

This clonotype has just a few counts. This chain uses TRBV5-1 with TRBJ2-3; possibly TRBD2 for D (6 bases). Trimming shortened V by 3 bases and J by 2 bases, and 7 bases separated the two germline ends. This CDR3 is 13 amino acids long. The germline gives CDR1 SGHRS, CDR2 YFSETQ. CDR3: CASSWGDTDTQYF. CDR3 nucleotide sequence: TGCGCCAGCAGCTGGGGGGACACAGATACGCAGTATTTT.

The chain links TRBV7-2 to TRBJ2-7; no clear D. CDR1 and CDR2 from the germline V gene are SGHTA and FQGNSA. Trimming shortened V by 1 base and J by 3 bases, and 7 bases separated the two germline ends. This CDR3 is 13 amino acids long. The CDR3 spells CASSLGPGYEQYV. In nucleotides, the CDR3 is TGTGCCAGCAGCTTAGGACCCGGCTACGAGCAGTACGTC.

This clonotype was counted many times. V and J are TRBV7-3 and TRBJ2-5; D unresolved. Germline CDR1 SGHTA, CDR2 FQGTGA. Trimming shortened V by 5 bases and J by 7 bases, and 17 bases separated the two germline ends. The CDR3 spans 14 residues. CDR3 residues: CASSPGLSGGTQYF. The CDR3, as DNA: TGTGCCAGCAGCCCTGGCCTAAGTGGCGGGACCCAGTACTTC. Drawing the rest from reference TRBV7-3 and TRBJ2-5, the complete variable domain is GAGVSQTPSNKVTEKGKYVELRCDPISGHTALYWYRQSLGQGPEFLIYFQGTGAADDSGLPNDRFFAVRPEGSVSTLKIQRTERGDSAVYLCASSPGLSGGTQYFGPGTRLLVL.

This clonotype was observed at least ten times. This chain joins TRBV20-1 and TRBJ2-7; 8 bases align to TRBD1. This CDR3 has 13 residues. V lost 6 bases and J lost 5; bases outside the gene matches: 9. The V gene's germline CDR1 is DFQATT and CDR2 SNEGSKA (reference sequence). The CDR3 protein is CSATGAVSHEQYV. Written as DNA, the CDR3 is TGCAGTGCGACAGGGGCGGTTTCCCACGAGCAGTACGTC.

The rearrangement links TRBV2 to TRBJ1-1; possibly TRBD1 for D (6 bases). The CDR3 spans 15 residues. V dropped 2 bases and J dropped 8 bases, with 18 bases sitting between them. Looked up from germline, CDR1 is SNHLY and CDR2 is FYNNEI. Here the CDR3 reads CASSEPRGTRREAFF. In DNA, the CDR3 is TGTGCCAGCAGTGAACCTCGGGGGACAAGGAGAGAAGCTTTCTTT.

This clonotype appeared many times. V usage is TRBV9 and J usage is TRBJ1-2, with D possibly being TRBD1 (6 bases). The V gene lost 3 bases and the J gene lost 1 base, with 19 bases spanning the gap. The CDR3 is 17 amino acids. Germline CDR1 SGDLS, CDR2 YYNGEE. The CDR3 here is CASSAHLGQTINYGYTF. The CDR3 coding sequence is TGTGCCAGCAGCGCACACCTTGGACAGACCATTAACTATGGCTACACCTTC. The whole variable domain, filled in from reference TRBV9 and TRBJ1-2, reads DSGVTQTPKHLITATGQRVTLRCSPRSGDLSVYWYQQSLDQGLQFLIQYYNGEERAKGNILERFSAQQFPDLHSELNLSSLELGDSALYFCASSAHLGQTINYGYTFGSGTRLTVV.

This chain connects TRBV5-1 to TRBJ2-1; 13 bases are shared with TRBD2. This CDR3 is built from 17 residues. Germline V CDR1 and CDR2: SGHRS, YFSETQ. Losses at the gene ends were 3 bases for V and 7 bases for J; bases not matched to a gene: 10. As DNA, the CDR3 is TGCGCCAGCAGCTCCGATACTAGCGGGGGGGCCGCGAATGAGCAGTTCTTC. This encodes CASSSDTSGGAANEQFF.

There are many counts of this clonotype. The chain carries TRBV27 and TRBJ1-2; no reliable D call. From germline, CDR1 is MNHEY and CDR2 SMNVEV (reference sequence). Trimming shortened V by 5 bases and J by 2 bases, and 12 bases separated the two germline ends. The CDR3 spans 14 residues. The DNA of the CDR3 is TGTGCCAGCAGTCCGAACCAAGTAAACTATGGCTACACCTTC. Amino acid sequence: CASSPNQVNYGYTF.

This clonotype was counted between two and nine times. This chain links TRBV29-1 with TRBJ1-1; D call uncertain. This CDR3 is built from 14 residues. Germline loops: CDR1 SQVTM, CDR2 ANQGSEA. V lost 3 bases, J lost 0 bases, and 11 bases lay in between. CDR3 protein: CSVDAGPMNTEAFF. DNA for the CDR3: TGCAGCGTTGATGCCGGACCCATGAACACTGAAGCTTTCTTT.

The table lists this clonotype with a few counts. The genes are TRBV7-2 and TRBJ2-3; D remains ambiguous. CDR1 is SGHTA and CDR2 is FQGNSA in the germline V gene. This CDR3 is 15 amino acids long. V was cut by 0 bases and J by 2 bases, with 9 bases left in between. This CDR3 is CASSLAGASTDTQYF. CDR3 in DNA: TGTGCCAGCAGCTTAGCGGGCGCGTCCACAGATACGCAGTATTTT.

The chain combines TRBV6-1 with TRBJ1-3, with TRBD1 matching over 8 bases. Germline V gene data show CDR1 as MNHNS and CDR2 as SASEGT. There are 17 residues in the CDR3. With 0 bases clipped from V and 6 bases from J, the junction kept 10 bases outside the gene matches. CDR3: CASSEAVLTGVENTIYF. CDR3 DNA: TGTGCCAGCAGTGAAGCGGTCTTGACAGGGGTGGAAAACACCATATATTTT.

J is TRBJ2-5 and V is TRBV6-5; 7 bases map to TRBD1. This CDR3 contains 15 residues. V gave up 2 bases and J gave up 5 bases; unmatched junction bases: 8. The germline V gene encodes CDR1 MNHEY and CDR2 SVGAGI. The CDR3 protein is CASSYPGGTGETQYF. The CDR3 coding sequence is TGTGCCAGCAGTTACCCAGGGGGAACTGGGGAGACCCAGTACTTC.

This clonotype occurred a few times. The chain has TRBV6-1 and TRBJ1-4, with TRBD1 matching over 10 bases. The ends lost 4 bases at V and 3 bases at J; junction bases unmatched: 5. CDR3 length equals 16 residues. In germline, CDR1 is MNHNS, CDR2 SASEGT. The CDR3: CASSAHGTGANEKLFF. CDR3 DNA sequence: TGTGCCAGCAGTGCCCATGGGACAGGGGCTAATGAAAAACTGTTTTTT.